The 9 T cell receptor beta chains listed next were all sequenced from one sample in a study of blood T cell repertoires in COVID-19 (dated by TCRdb to 2018 to 2021). Library prep was done by the immunoSEQ multiplex PCR assay. TCRdb took this table from immuneACCESS and kept in-frame rearrangements with V and J called. Such tables lack part of the clones; where checked against another copy, unresolved V genes explain under half of the gap, and the rest is unexplained. This sample has 280,000 or so clones in its table, and 90% of those were observed once. The ten largest clones capture 1.7% of the sample. Sequencing was done on a sample of PBMCs or T cells enriched from blood (not recorded which). These receptor sequences come from a woman under 30 with acute COVID-19.

V is TRBV11-3 and J is TRBJ2-1, with D maybe TRBD1 (6 bases). V shed 5 bases and J shed 5 bases, with 16 bases lying between them. CDR1 is SGHNT, CDR2 YENEEA, per germline. This CDR3 region has 15 residues. The CDR3 nucleotides read TGTGCCAGCAGCCCCAGGACAGCGGTGGACAATGAGCAGTTCTTC. Protein product: CASSPRTAVDNEQFF.

A few counts support this clone. The chain combines TRBV9 with TRBJ2-1; 9 bases align to TRBD1. V lost 4 bases, J lost 5 bases, and 7 bases stayed unmatched. Germline V lookup: CDR1 SGDLS, CDR2 YYNGEE. The CDR3 runs 15 residues. The CDR3 region is CASSLGTGLNNEQFF. The CDR3 coding sequence is TGTGCCAGCAGCCTAGGGACAGGGTTGAACAATGAGCAGTTCTTC.

V is TRBV5-6 and J is TRBJ2-1; 8 nucleotides line up with TRBD2. Germline CDR1 reads SGHDT; CDR2 reads YYEEEE. Trimming took 4 bases from V and 4 from J; bases not matched to a gene: 7. The length of the CDR3 is 15 residues. This CDR3 is CASSPREGKYNEQFF. Here the CDR3 DNA reads TGTGCCAGCAGCCCCCGGGAGGGGAAGTACAATGAGCAGTTCTTC.

The chain joins TRBV5-1 to TRBJ1-4; 8 positions match TRBD1. Germline-derived CDR1 and CDR2 are SGHRS and YFSETQ. V lost 4 bases and J lost 8; bases outside the gene matches: 7. This CDR3 has 14 residues. CDR3 nucleotides: TGCGCCAGCAGCCCGGACAGGGAGGGGGAAAAACTGTTTTTT. As protein: CASSPDREGEKLFF.

The chain couples TRBV24-1 to TRBJ2-7, with 10 bases lining up with TRBD1. The CDR3 covers 17 residues. Germline-derived CDR1 and CDR2 are KGHDR and SFDVKD. Trimming took 1 base from V and 4 from J; bases not matched to a gene: 9. In nucleotides, the CDR3 is TGTGCCACCAGTGATTTCACCGACAGGGGGCTATGGTACGAGCAGTACTTC. Encoded protein: CATSDFTDRGLWYEQYF.

The chain has TRBV3-1 (or the pseudogene TRBV3-2) and TRBJ2-7; D call uncertain. The CDR3 is made up of 14 amino acids. Germline lookup yields CDR1 LGHDT and CDR2 YNNKEL (reference sequence). V lost 5 bases and J lost 0, with 11 bases in between. This chain's CDR3 is CASSYTVTSYEQYF. CDR3 in DNA: TGTGCCAGCAGCTACACCGTAACCTCCTACGAGCAGTACTTC.

The chain is built from TRBV11-2 and TRBJ2-5, with a weak D call TRBD1 (6 bases). The CDR3 consists of 19 residues. Trimming stripped 5 bases from V and 5 bases from J, with 30 bases between. Germline CDR1 SGHAT, CDR2 FQNNGV. The CDR3 nucleotides read TGTGCCAGCAGCCAACCGCCCGGTTGGCAGGGGTTCGGTAGGGAGACCCAGTACTTC. Protein: CASSQPPGWQGFGRETQYF. Using reference TRBV11-2 and TRBJ2-5 for the parts outside the CDR3, the full variable domain is EAGVAQSPRYKIIEKRQSVAFWCNPISGHATLYWYQQILGQGPKLLIQFQNNGVVDDSQLPKDRFSAERLKGVDSTLKIQPAKLEDSAVYLCASSQPPGWQGFGRETQYFGPGTRLLVL.

The rearrangement links TRBV23-1 to TRBJ1-1, with D possibly being TRBD1 (5 bases). Being an ORF, TRBV23-1 has a function that is uncertain. The CDR3 is 15 residues long. V lost 6 bases to trimming and J lost 0 bases, with 14 bases between them. This CDR3 is CASSQRQSLNTEAFF. CDR3 DNA sequence: TGCGCCAGCAGCCAGCGACAGAGTTTGAACACTGAAGCTTTCTTT.

V gene TRBV3-1 (or the pseudogene TRBV3-2) combines with J gene TRBJ2-7; the D gene is possibly TRBD2 (6 bases). The CDR3 sequence is 16 residues long. Trimming removed 1 base from V and 0 bases from J, with 13 bases in between. CDR1 LGHDT and CDR2 YNNKEL come from the germline V gene (reference sequence). CDR3 loop: CASSQGSSVPSYEQYF. The CDR3, as DNA: TGTGCCAGCAGCCAAGGGTCTAGCGTGCCCTCCTACGAGCAGTACTTC.